This entry is about one TCR beta chain. This clonotype was seen many times. It has no known antigen specificity. Per-base quality was not reported, and no clone a single base away is much larger than it. These data are taken from a study of T cells in Graves' hyperthyroidism and ophthalmopathy (dated by TCRdb to about 2019). As for the study more broadly: Peripheral blood was collected at initial diagnosis, before any treatment. TCR V-J signatures able to tell the groups apart were searched for in a discovery cohort of around 95 patients, of whom under 45 had Graves' ophthalmopathy and 57 had stable Graves' hyperthyroidism. The approximately 90 discovery patients were randomly split 7:3 into training and test sets. In about six Graves' hyperthyroidism patients, the study also compared T-cell repertoires from thyroid tissue with T-cell repertoires from blood. After sampling, hyperthyroidism patients received methimazole starting at 30 mg daily, and ophthalmopathy patients received high-dose intravenous methylprednisolone. TCR Vbeta CDR3 sequencing of 140 or so peripheral blood samples (under 45 ophthalmopathy, about 74 hyperthyroidism and around 17 progressor patients) is reported in the paper. An independent validation cohort of some 18 hyperthyroidism patients and 17 patients who later progressed to ophthalmopathy tested prospective prediction of ophthalmopathy. Results the study describes overall, beyond this receptor: Sample size was not statistically predetermined, and blinding of investigators to group allocation was not performed. Most expanded thyroid clonotypes (frequency above 0.001) were also detected in blood, suggesting blood repertoires may reflect thyroid immune responses. During validation, the model predicted progression to ophthalmopathy a median of around 7 months ahead of onset, with around 65% sensitivity and roughly 72% specificity. In cross-validation, a model built on a 13 V-J signature told ophthalmopathy apart from stable hyperthyroidism with approximately 90% sensitivity and approximately 84% specificity, and in testing the same model reached 80%/75%.

Ophthalmopathy patients had moderately to severely active disease, Clinical Activity Score of at least 3, NOSPECS grade of at least 4, and duration under 3 months. Any patient with an uncontrolled infection, another autoimmune disease, pregnancy or lactation was excluded. Diagnoses were based on clinical symptoms, serum thyroxine and TRAb, thyroid ultrasound and orbital computed tomography. PBMCs were separated from roughly 10 ml of fresh peripheral blood using Ficoll-Paque density gradient centrifugation. Trizol reagent was used to extract total RNA, and RNA quality was then checked on an Agilent 2100 Bioanalyzer. V was cut back by 1 base and J by 10 bases, leaving a gap of 11 bases between them. Measured from the cysteine to the phenylalanine, the CDR3 is 13 residues long. CDR3 DNA only is kept here, 39 bases in frame from base 1. CDR1 SGHDN and CDR2 FVKESK were looked up in the germline V gene.

Amplification of TCR beta CDR3 regions was carried out from RNA transcripts. The first round of RT-PCR for the TCR CDR3 was performed with the HTBI primer set and the Qiagen OneStep RT-PCR kit. Libraries were constructed in a second round of multiplex PCR, after which size selection and purification were carried out. The libraries were sequenced on an Illumina HiSeq2000 using paired-end 100 bp reads. The published analysis was carried out like this. SOAPnuke was used to process the raw data, removing reads that contained adapters or uncalled bases, had a mean Phred below 15, or lacked an exact match to the constant primer or identifier. High-quality paired reads were merged using COPE v1.2.5, and each unique nucleotide sequence was defined as a clonotype. Clonotypes were aligned to IMGT TRBV, TRBD and TRBJ reference segments using MiTCR v1.1. Only V-J combinations with frequency above 0.0001, covering about 99% of repertoires, were analysed. The TCS score was defined as the ratio of F50 (clonal expansion) to E x V (chaos), calculated using BLOSUM62-based TCRdist between CDR3 peptides within each V-J. Welch's t-statistics and random forest reduced several hundred V-J features to roughly 13, which were used in a naive Bayes classifier (R e1071). TCRdb reanalyzed the raw reads on its own, using fastp at Q25 for trimming and MiXCR for clone calling, and kept in-frame beta chains. Rows are combined by CDR3 protein, so each entry shows the most common genes and DNA. The V and J calls come from TCRdb's annotation, not from the publication. Present in this sample are about 640,000 distinct CDR3 sequences, roughly 20% of which were seen just once. The top ten clonotypes cover 30% to 40% of the sample.

This TCR came from a man aged 30 to 45 with Graves' ophthalmopathy. The sample was blood. This chain is built from TRBV14 and TRBJ2-1, and TRBD2 may be the D gene, going by 6 matching bases. The CDR3 reads CASSQASSGEQFF. The bases read TGTGCCAGCAGCCAAGCGAGTAGCGGCGAGCAGTTCTTC.